The clone carrying this T cell receptor (beta chain) was seen ten or more times. Its antigen remains unknown. Bulk TCR libraries were made with methods that had been previously described and with listed TCR primers. Using its own MiXCR run on the PCR reads, TCRdb lists one record per CDR3 protein. This sample carries about 640,000 distinct CDR3 sequences, 15% to 20% of them seen once, and the ten largest clones take 0.85% to 0.9%. This sample was included in a study of molecular identifiers for immune sequencing clone quantification. Background on the study: Naive CD8 cell RNA, from roughly 20,000 or 100,000 cells, was split five ways in replicates, with four sequenced.

Naive CD8 libraries came from around 18,000 to 910,000 sorted cells with 10%, 30% or 50% RNA. Study-level points and caveats: Clonotypes surpassing 20 RNA copies contained over 97% of effector molecules, versus under 1% in naive cells.

With 6 bases removed from V and 1 base from J, the gap between germline ends came to 13 bases. The germline gives CDR1 MNHEY, CDR2 SVGEGT. This CDR3 comprises 15 residues. The V call is TRBV6-2 or TRBV6-3, the J call TRBJ2-4, with D possibly matching TRBD2 (6 bases). Sequencing input: naive CD8+ T cells from blood, with Jurkat cell RNA spiked in. Subset described: FACS-sorted CD8+CD4-CCR7+CD45RA+ naive T cells. This TCR was recovered from a human donor in good health. Some libraries in this study had Jurkat cell RNA spiked in. CDR3 nucleotide sequence: TGTGCCAGCAGCTCCTGGGGGGAGGCCAAAAACATTCAGTACTTC. Amino acids: CASSSWGEAKNIQYF.